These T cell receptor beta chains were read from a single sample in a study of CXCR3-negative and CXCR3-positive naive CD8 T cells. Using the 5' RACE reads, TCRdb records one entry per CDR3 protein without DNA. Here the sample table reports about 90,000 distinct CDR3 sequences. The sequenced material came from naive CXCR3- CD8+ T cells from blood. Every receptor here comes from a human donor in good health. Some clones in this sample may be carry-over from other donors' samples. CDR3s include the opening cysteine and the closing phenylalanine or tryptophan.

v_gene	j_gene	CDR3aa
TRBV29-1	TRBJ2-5	CSVESGATGETQYF
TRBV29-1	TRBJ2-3	CSVERQGASTDTQYF
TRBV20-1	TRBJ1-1	CSARTDGTYTEAFF
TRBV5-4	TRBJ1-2	CASSSDRPRDGYTF
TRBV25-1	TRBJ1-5	CASRDRGRGQPQHF
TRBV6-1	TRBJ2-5	CASRGPGQETQYF
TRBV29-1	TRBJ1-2	CSVEVTPFGTNYGYTF
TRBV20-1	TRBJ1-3	CSAREQGTGNTIYF
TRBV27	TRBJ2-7	CASSLGASKSYEQYF
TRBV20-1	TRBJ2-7	CSARGRYSSYEQYF
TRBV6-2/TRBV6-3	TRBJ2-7	CASRSTGTQITPYEQYF
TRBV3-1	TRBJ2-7	CGSSQKPGQLYEQYF
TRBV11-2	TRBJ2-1	CASSSTVYNEQFF
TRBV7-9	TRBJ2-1	CASSLEGLLGNEQFF
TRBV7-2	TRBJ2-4	CASSRRLAGGPGNIQYF
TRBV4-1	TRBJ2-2	CASSQVLEGTGELFF
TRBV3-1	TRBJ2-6	CASSQGTSSSGANVLTF
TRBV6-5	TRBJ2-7	CASSPAGYYEQYF
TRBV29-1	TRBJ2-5	CSVERGFQETQYF
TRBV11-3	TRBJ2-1	CASTFKGPINEQFF
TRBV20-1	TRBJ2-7	CSARDRRESYEQYF
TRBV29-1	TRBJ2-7	CSVEGGGVYEQYF
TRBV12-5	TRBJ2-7	CASGPGQASYEQYF
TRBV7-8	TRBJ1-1	CASRFREGQMNTEAFF
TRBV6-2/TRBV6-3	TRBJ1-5	CASSTGQGSQPQHF
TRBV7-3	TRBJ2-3	CASSMTGGATDTQYF
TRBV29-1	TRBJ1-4	CSYSTGGNEKLFF
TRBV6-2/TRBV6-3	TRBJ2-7	CASTPLRDSSYEQYF
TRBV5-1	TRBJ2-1	CASSLGLAGRSYNEQFF
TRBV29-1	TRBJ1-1	CSVEDLDRGGSAAEAFF
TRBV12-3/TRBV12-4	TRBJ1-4	CASSFDRGATNEKLFF
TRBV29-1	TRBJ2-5	CSGDSLEETQYF
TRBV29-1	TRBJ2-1	CSVERLAGGLGEQFF
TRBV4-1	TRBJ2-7	CASSQDAASYEQYF
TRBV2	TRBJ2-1	CASSVMRQDNEQFF
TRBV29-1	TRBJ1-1	CSVYGGPLEAFF